This record concerns one T cell receptor (beta chain) sequence. No antigen is known for it. The data derive from a study of T cells in Graves' hyperthyroidism and ophthalmopathy. Overall study results and limits: Ophthalmopathy and stable hyperthyroidism were told apart by a 13 V-J model.

RNA transcripts gave rise to amplified TCR beta CDR3 regions. Initially, a first-round RT-PCR of the TCR CDR3 employed the HTBI primer set. A single record per CDR3 protein comes from TCRdb applying MiXCR to the multiplex PCR reads. The sample gives a few hundred thousand distinct CDR3 sequences, roughly 14% of which show up once; around 7.8% is in the top ten. There are 18 residues in the CDR3. V lost 0 bases, J lost 4 bases, and 11 bases stayed unmatched. Germline assignment: CDR1 LNHNV and CDR2 YYDKDF (reference sequence). Uncontrolled infection, other autoimmune disease, pregnancy or lactation disqualified patients from enrolment.

Material for sequencing was blood. The rearrangement uses TRBV15 and TRBJ1-3, with 8 nucleotides matching TRBD1. The sequence was collected from a woman in her 30s with Graves' hyperthyroidism. The CDR3 DNA reads as TGTGCCACCAGCAGAGATCCCTTGGGAAGGACAGGGGGAAACACCATATATTTT. Translated: CATSRDPLGRTGGNTIYF.